The entry that follows covers one TCR beta chain sequence. No antigen is known for it. No base quality values were provided; no much bigger clone lies one nucleotide off. The germline V and J ends show losses of 7 bases and 7 bases respectively, and no gene match explains 4 bases of the junction. According to the germline V gene (reference sequence), CDR1 reads MNHNY and CDR2 reads SVGAGI. Including cysteine and phenylalanine, the CDR3 has 12 amino acids. CDR3 DNA is the only sequence kept; it has 36 bases, read in frame from the first base. The sample comes from a study of blood T cell repertoires in COVID-19 (dated by TCRdb to 2018 to 2020). Describing the broader study: Collaborator samples came from the United States, Italy and Spain and covered acute and convalescent phases of COVID-19. The prospective study material was composed of cDNA or gDNA derived from T cells, B-cell-depleted T cells, or PBMCs. Deeply sampled blood TCRbeta repertoires from subjects exposed to, actively infected with, or recovered from COVID-19 were included in the dataset. A freely available public database, intended as a resource for researchers studying the immune response to SARS-CoV-2, is where the repertoires were released. Samples came from the ongoing ImmuneRACE study (first 160 participants) plus 1,254 subjects from 6 global collaborators. Nearly every sample came with metadata listing a de-identified subject ID, COVID-19 status, age in years and sex. Where available, HLA class I and class II types were obtained from metadata supplied by the sample provider rather than from assay-based typing.

The investigation overall reported the following: The amount of clinical and demographic metadata varied by source and participant and was provided uncurated.

The immunoSEQ Assay, a bias-controlled multiplex PCR, was used to amplify TCRbeta CDR3 regions from genomic DNA. Per the authors' processing: The number of nucleated cells in each sample was estimated from the amplification of reference gene primers within the assay. To quantify the absolute abundance of each unique TCRbeta CDR3 rearrangement, sequence reads were collapsed and filtered. For each sample, productive Simpson clonality was calculated as the square root of Simpson's diversity index across productive rearrangements. The table was pulled from immuneACCESS by TCRdb, which kept in-frame rearrangements only. Such tables lose some clones; where checked, under half of the loss comes from unresolved V genes, and the rest has no known cause. Clone size and the V and J calls come from that table; the DNA yielded D and trimming. The sample has 150,000 to 200,000 clones on record, roughly 80% of them singletons. More than 11% of the sample is in the top ten clones.

Collaborating institutions collected whole blood in K2EDTA tubes following their own protocols. For TCRbeta analysis, collaborators shipped samples in one of three forms: frozen whole blood, isolated PBMCs, or DNA extracted from either of those sample types. The source of this sequence is a woman older than 75 with acute or convalescent COVID-19. This sequence uses TRBV6-6 and TRBJ2-1; the junction holds 7 bases that match TRBD2. Sequencing was carried out using peripheral blood. The sequenced DNA is TGTGCCAGCACCGAGCGGGGTAATGAGCAGTTCTTC. It translates to CASTERGNEQFF.